This T cell receptor beta chain was captured by sequencing in a study of shared clonotypes between healthy human individuals. Overall study results and limits: Across subsets, estimated richness was generally greater for naive than for memory populations. It was the non-shared clonotypes that had lower generation probabilities than clonotypes shared by all four donors.

Replicate PCRs from sorted subsets contained 200 ng DNA, which is roughly 30,000 T cell genomes. Original methodology: Junction-only immunoSEQ sequences carried no quality scores, so filtering differed. Measured with immunoSEQ multiplex PCR; TCRdb has only the in-frame clones, and not every one. V, J and clone size reflect that table, while D and trimming were determined from the DNA. Among a few million clones listed, just over 90% were seen once. The J segment lost 0 bases and the V segment lost 7 bases, leaving 8 bases of the junction unmatched. This CDR3 is 15 amino acids long. Germline values: CDR1 SNHLY, CDR2 FYNNEI. As concerns this clone: The antigen is not known.

This receptor was taken from a man younger than 35 in good health. Some clones in this sample may be carry-over from other donors' samples. This sequence joins TRBV2 and TRBJ1-1; 7 positions match TRBD1. The specimen sequenced was naive CD4+ T cells from PBMCs. Subset of the sample: CD45RA+ positively selected. The CDR3 DNA is TGTGCCAGCACCTCTACCGGGACAGTGAACACTGAAGCTTTCTTT. Its protein is CASTSTGTVNTEAFF.